The table lists the clone carrying this T cell receptor beta chain with many counts. This record comes from a study of response to subunit inactivated influenza vaccine. V was trimmed by 3 bases and J by 0 bases, leaving 8 bases between them. There are 15 residues in the CDR3. Germline V CDR1 and CDR2: LGHNA, YSLEER. TCRdb re-analysed the RT-PCR reads in MiXCR, keeping a single row per CDR3 protein. The table has around 650,000 distinct CDR3 sequences, approximately 15% seen once. This chain joins TRBV4-3 and TRBJ2-2; TRBD1 might be the D (6 bases). The TCR sequence derives from a middle-aged man who received an inactivated influenza vaccine. The sample was PBMCs from blood, taken approximately 13 days after vaccination. This CDR3 reads CASSQGDTNTGELFF. CDR3 nucleotide sequence: TGCGCCAGCAGCCAGGGGGACACGAACACCGGGGAGCTGTTTTTT.